Below, 22 T cell receptor beta chains from the same sample are listed, as sequenced in a study of T cell changes during pregnancy in multiple sclerosis. Some clones are missing from TCRdb's copy, which holds only in-frame ones; the method was immunoSEQ multiplex PCR. The sample yields some 80,000 clones, roughly 93% seen once. Specimen: peripheral blood, collected in the first trimester of pregnancy. The receptors originated from a female donor with multiple sclerosis, enrolled in a pregnancy study.

The V call is TRBV5-1, the J call TRBJ2-3, with a weak D call TRBD2 (5 bases). The ends were cut back, 5 bases at V and 8 bases at J, with 21 bases in the middle. Looked up from germline, CDR1 is SGHRS and CDR2 is YFSETQ. The CDR3 spans 15 residues. CDR3: CASRRTFAREGTQYF. The CDR3 DNA follows: TGCGCCAGCAGACGTACCTTCGCTCGCGAGGGTACGCAGTATTTT.

This clone was counted between two and nine times. This chain uses TRBV6-5 with TRBJ2-7; TRBD1 matches at 9 bases. V trimming: 6 bases; J trimming: 2 bases; junction bases outside the gene matches: 5. From germline, CDR1 is MNHEY and CDR2 SVGAGI. There are 14 residues in the CDR3. CDR3 bases: TGTGCCAGCAGAAGACAGGGGGGTCCCTACGAGCAGTACTTC. Encoded protein: CASRRQGGPYEQYF.

V is TRBV27 and J is TRBJ2-5; no definite D call. Trimming removed 6 bases at V and 5 bases at J, with 13 bases between. Germline V gene data show CDR1 as MNHEY and CDR2 as SMNVEV (reference sequence). CDR3 size: 13 residues. Here the CDR3 reads CASRNRPLETQYF. The CDR3, as DNA: TGTGCCAGCAGGAACAGACCCTTGGAGACCCAGTACTTC.

The CDR3 is CASSLKYSSTDTQYF. The DNA for the CDR3 is TGCGCCAGCAGCCTCAAATACTCTAGCACAGATACGCAGTATTTT. This chain links TRBV5-1 with TRBJ2-3; D not resolved. V shed 4 bases and J shed 0 bases, with 12 bases lying between them. The germline V gene has CDR1 SGHRS and CDR2 YFSETQ. The CDR3 contains 15 residues.

The rearrangement uses TRBV18 and TRBJ2-1; tentative D call: TRBD1 (5 bases). Trimming took 3 bases from V and 8 from J, leaving 11 bases between them. This CDR3 has 13 amino acids. Germline CDR1 reads KGHSH; CDR2 reads LQKENI. The CDR3 here is CASSPPQVDEQFF. DNA of the CDR3: TGTGCCAGCTCACCGCCACAGGTCGATGAGCAGTTCTTC.

V is TRBV5-8 and J is TRBJ1-1; maybe TRBD1 (5 bases). The ends were cut back, 0 bases at V and 7 bases at J, with 22 bases in the middle. Germline V lookup: CDR1 SGHTS, CDR2 YDEGEE. The CDR3 is 17 amino acids. The CDR3 protein is CASSLAQGLFGYFEAFF. CDR3 bases: TGTGCCAGCAGCTTGGCCCAGGGCCTGTTCGGGTACTTTGAAGCTTTCTTT.

The J gene is TRBJ2-1, the V gene TRBV5-1; TRBD2 matches at 8 bases. The CDR3 sequence is 15 residues long. CDR1 and CDR2 (germline): SGHRS, YFSETQ. With V trimmed by 3 bases and J by 10 bases, 12 bases remained unmatched. The DNA of the CDR3 is TGCGCCAGCAGCTATGGCGGGACTAGTTTCCGCGAGCAGTTCTTC. Its protein product is CASSYGGTSFREQFF.

V gene TRBV27 combines with J gene TRBJ1-1; tentatively, D is TRBD1 (5 bases). V was clipped by 3 bases and J by 3 bases, with 8 bases between them. Germline-derived CDR1 and CDR2 are MNHEY and SMNVEV (reference sequence). This CDR3 comprises 13 residues. CDR3 DNA sequence: TGTGCCAGCAGTTTCACGGGGGACACTGAAGCTTTCTTT. Its translation is CASSFTGDTEAFF.

The V and J genes are TRBV5-5 and TRBJ2-5, with D perhaps matching TRBD1 (5 bases). CDR1 is SGHKS and CDR2 is YYEKEE in the germline V gene (reference sequence). Trimming took off 0 bases at V and 6 bases at J, with 12 bases between the two ends. The CDR3 contains 14 residues. The CDR3 region has the DNA TGTGCCAGCAGCTTGGCATGGCAGGGAAAGACCCAGTACTTC. Its translation: CASSLAWQGKTQYF. Full variable domain (outside the CDR3, taken from reference TRBV5-5 and TRBJ2-5): DAGVTQSPTHLIKTRGQQVTLRCSPISGHKSVSWYQQVLGQGPQFIFQYYEKEERGRGNFPDRFSARQFPNYSSELNVNALLLGDSALYLCASSLAWQGKTQYFGPGTRLLVL.

The chain employs TRBV5-1 and TRBJ1-1; possibly TRBD1 for D (6 bases). The CDR3 runs to 14 residues. V was clipped by 1 base and J by 5 bases, with 12 bases between them. Germline CDR1 is SGHRS and CDR2 is YFSETQ. The CDR3 spells CASSLNRVGTEAFF. The CDR3 DNA sequence: TGCGCCAGCAGCTTGAACAGGGTAGGAACTGAAGCTTTCTTT.

V is TRBV28 and J is TRBJ1-1; 7 bases line up with TRBD1. CDR1 and CDR2 (germline): MDHEN, SYDVKM. The J segment lost 3 bases and the V segment lost 6 bases, leaving 10 bases of the junction unmatched. The CDR3 is 15 residues long. CDR3 sequence reads: CASSPYRGGDTEAFF. CDR3 sequence (DNA): TGTGCCAGCAGCCCGTACAGGGGTGGGGACACTGAAGCTTTCTTT.

The V gene is TRBV14, the J gene TRBJ2-3; possible D gene TRBD2, 5 bases. The CDR3 totals 13 residues. Germline V gene lookup returns CDR1 SGHDN and CDR2 FVKESK. V lost 4 bases to trimming and J lost 12 bases, with 17 bases between them. In DNA form, the CDR3 reads TGTGCCAGCAGCCGCCAGGTAGCGACGTCTCAGTATTTT. This translates into CASSRQVATSQYF.

The genes are TRBV11-3 and TRBJ2-3; D gene uncertain. V gave up 5 bases and J gave up 6 bases, with 15 bases separating them. The germline CDR1 and CDR2 sequences are SGHNT and YENEEA. This CDR3 has 14 amino acids. The CDR3 reads CASSPRLATDTQYF. CDR3 nucleotide sequence: TGTGCCAGCAGCCCACGTCTGGCAACGGATACGCAGTATTTT. Filled out from reference TRBV11-3 and TRBJ2-3, the complete variable domain reads EAGVVQSPRYKIIEKKQPVAFWCNPISGHNTLYWYLQNLGQGPELLIRYENEEAVDDSQLPKDRFSAERLKGVDSTLKIQPAELGDSAVYLCASSPRLATDTQYFGPGTRLTVL.

The chain is built from TRBV9 and TRBJ2-3; 7 bases align to TRBD2. CDR1 SGDLS and CDR2 YYNGEE come from the germline V gene. The CDR3 is 15 residues long. V trimming: 0 bases; J trimming: 5 bases; junction bases outside the gene matches: 6. In nucleotides, the CDR3 is TGTGCCAGCAGCGTAGCCGGGGGAGGGGTAGATACGCAGTATTTT. Its translation: CASSVAGGGVDTQYF.

The chain carries TRBV19 and TRBJ2-3; 7 bases map to TRBD2. The CDR3 spans 17 residues. Per germline, CDR1 LNHDA and CDR2 SQIVND (reference sequence). J was trimmed by 4 bases and V by 1 base; bases with no gene match: 11. CDR3 in amino acids: CASSIGSAGSWPDTQYF. The DNA for the CDR3 is TGTGCCAGTAGTATAGGGTCAGCGGGGAGTTGGCCAGATACGCAGTATTTT.

The chain carries TRBV28 and TRBJ1-1; possible D gene TRBD1, 5 bases. This CDR3 has 16 amino acids. Trimming removed 6 bases at V and 4 bases at J, with 21 bases between. Germline loops: CDR1 MDHEN, CDR2 SYDVKM. CDR3 amino acids: CASSPPGGFGRTEAFF. CDR3 bases: TGTGCCAGCAGCCCACCGGGGGGATTTGGGCGCACTGAAGCTTTCTTT.

The DNA for the CDR3 is TGTGCCAGCAGTGAACAAGGACTAAAGGGAGATACGCAGTATTTT. Its translation is CASSEQGLKGDTQYF. The chain joins TRBV2 to TRBJ2-3, with a weak D call TRBD2 (6 bases). V lost 2 bases and J 5 bases, leaving 14 bases between the germline ends. The CDR3 extends over 15 amino acids. Germline CDR1 reads SNHLY; CDR2 reads FYNNEI.

The chain uses TRBV19 and TRBJ2-7; TRBD1 might be the D (5 bases). The CDR3 contains 14 residues. V lost 6 bases to trimming and J lost 2 bases, with 14 bases between them. CDR1 and CDR2 from the germline V gene are LNHDA and SQIVND (reference sequence). The CDR3 nucleotides are TGTGCCAGTAGGGATACAGGATTCACCTACGAGCAGTACTTC. It is translated as CASRDTGFTYEQYF.

The gene calls are TRBV4-2 and TRBJ2-3; D remains unclear. Looked up from germline, CDR1 is LGHNA and CDR2 is YNFKEQ. Between the trimmed V and J ends, which lost 0 bases and 5 bases, there was a span of 15 bases. This CDR3 has 16 amino acids. The CDR3 nucleotides are TGTGCCAGCAGCCAAGACCATTCAGGTGGAAAAGATACGCAGTATTTT. Translated: CASSQDHSGGKDTQYF.

This clone was counted a single time. The rearrangement links TRBV4-2 to TRBJ1-1; D not resolved. Trimming took off 5 bases at V and 1 base at J, with 14 bases between the two ends. This CDR3 spans 15 amino acids. In germline, CDR1 is LGHNA, CDR2 YNFKEQ. This CDR3 is CASSIRTLSNTEAFF. For the CDR3, the DNA is TGTGCCAGCAGCATCAGGACTCTCTCGAACACTGAAGCTTTCTTT.

V and J are TRBV4-1 and TRBJ2-7; D uncertain. Germline loops: CDR1 MGHRA, CDR2 YSYEKL. The CDR3 extends over 15 amino acids. The V and J ends lost 0 bases and 4 bases respectively, with 13 bases between them. CDR3 in DNA: TGCGCCAGCAGCCAAGAGAGTAGCCCGAATTACGAGCAGTACTTC. This encodes CASSQESSPNYEQYF.

The chain is built from TRBV19 and TRBJ2-3; D is perhaps TRBD2 (6 bases). The CDR3 runs to 14 residues. V lost 6 bases and J lost 2, with 12 bases in between. Germline CDR1 and CDR2: LNHDA and SQIVND (reference sequence). This CDR3 reads CASSPAGNTDTQYF. CDR3 in DNA: TGTGCCAGTAGCCCGGCGGGGAACACAGATACGCAGTATTTT.